The 32 T cell receptor beta chains in this list originate from one sample, sequenced in a study of shared clonotypes between healthy human individuals. Using immunoSEQ multiplex PCR, the repertoire was profiled, and TCRdb retains in-frame clones only, with some absent. The table has about 95,000 clones, 65% to 70% seen once; the top ten hold about 42%. The specimen sequenced was memory CD8+ T cells sorted from blood. Subset described: CD45RO+ cells pooled with CCR7-negative TemRA cells. These TCRs come from a man aged 25 to 40 in good health.

V is TRBV11-2 and J is TRBJ2-3; 15 positions agree with TRBD2. Germline CDR1 is SGHAT and CDR2 is FQNNGV. Losses at the gene ends were 5 bases for V and 8 bases for J; bases not matched to a gene: 8. The CDR3 extends over 16 amino acids. CDR3 sequence reads: CASSTGLAGGTGTQYF. The CDR3 DNA sequence: TGTGCCAGCAGCACCGGACTAGCGGGAGGGACCGGTACGCAGTATTTT.

In this sample, this clone turned up once. This chain joins TRBV25-1 and TRBJ2-2; D could derive from TRBD1 or TRBD2 (5 bases each). Germline V gives CDR1 MGHDK, CDR2 SYGVNS. The CDR3 consists of 15 residues. The V and J ends lost 3 bases and 6 bases respectively, with 14 bases between them. The CDR3 loop is CASSDSTGAAGELFF. As DNA, the CDR3 is TGTGCCAGCAGTGATTCCACCGGGGCGGCCGGGGAGCTGTTTTTT.

This clone has just a few counts. The J gene is TRBJ2-7, the V gene TRBV29-1; 7 bases are shared with TRBD1. CDR1 is SQVTM and CDR2 is ANQGSEA in the germline V gene. With V trimmed by 4 bases and J by 3 bases, 6 bases remained unmatched. CDR3 size: 13 residues. Here the CDR3 reads CSVGDRSIYEQYF. The CDR3 nucleotides read TGCAGCGTTGGGGACAGATCAATCTACGAGCAGTACTTC.

The chain carries TRBV5-1 and TRBJ2-7; D is possibly TRBD1 (6 bases). The V and J ends lost 4 bases and 2 bases respectively, with 13 bases between them. The CDR3 has 14 residues. Germline CDR1 and CDR2: SGHRS and YFSETQ. The CDR3 is CASSPTGFAYEQYF. The CDR3 DNA reads TGCGCCAGCAGCCCTACAGGGTTCGCCTACGAGCAGTACTTC. Using reference TRBV5-1 and TRBJ2-7 for the parts outside the CDR3, the full variable domain is KAGVTQTPRYLIKTRGQQVTLSCSPISGHRSVSWYQQTPGQGLQFLFEYFSETQRNKGNFPGRFSGRQFSNSRSEMNVSTLELGDSALYLCASSPTGFAYEQYFGPGTRLTVT.

This clone was seen just once. Other DNA sequences within the sample encode an identical CDR3. This sequence joins TRBV29-1 and TRBJ2-5, with 10 bases fitting TRBD1. The ends lost 1 base at V and 5 bases at J; junction bases unmatched: 4. The CDR3 sequence is 14 residues long. Looked up from germline, CDR1 is SQVTM and CDR2 is ANQGSEA. Here the CDR3 reads CSVEGGTGEETQYF. In DNA form, the CDR3 reads TGCAGCGTTGAAGGGGGGACAGGGGAGGAGACCCAGTACTTC.

The V call is TRBV30, the J call TRBJ1-2, with D unclear. Germline loops: CDR1 GTSNPN, CDR2 SVGIG (reference sequence). Trimming left V 2 bases short and J 4 bases short, with 17 bases between. CDR3 length: 15 amino acids. The CDR3 loop reads CAWSTSSPWGYGYTF. In DNA form, the CDR3 reads TGTGCCTGGAGTACCTCGTCCCCCTGGGGCTATGGCTACACCTTC.

The rearrangement joins TRBV6-1 to TRBJ2-7, with D maybe TRBD2 (7 bases). The CDR3 loop spans 14 amino acids. Germline V gene lookup returns CDR1 MNHNS and CDR2 SASEGT. Trimming cost V 6 bases and J 0 bases, with 12 bases left between them. The CDR3 DNA is TGTGCCAGCAGCCCAAGGGGGGGCTCCTACGAGCAGTACTTC. This codes for CASSPRGGSYEQYF.

This sequence joins TRBV5-4 and TRBJ2-2; 8 bases are a match to TRBD2. The J segment lost 10 bases and the V segment lost 2 bases, leaving 7 bases of the junction unmatched. Per the germline V gene, CDR1 is SGHNT and CDR2 is YYREEE (reference sequence). This CDR3 has 14 residues. CDR3 amino acids: CASSFPGLEAELFF. The CDR3 DNA sequence: TGTGCCAGCAGCTTTCCGGGACTAGAGGCGGAGCTGTTTTTT.

This sequence joins TRBV19 and TRBJ2-7; TRBD2 matches at 13 bases. Germline values: CDR1 LNHDA, CDR2 SQIVND (reference sequence). V shed 7 bases and J 4 bases; nucleotides not matched to a gene: 7. The CDR3 is made up of 15 amino acids. The CDR3 here is CASTRTSGSRYEQYF. CDR3 DNA: TGTGCCAGTACCAGGACTAGCGGGAGTAGGTACGAGCAGTACTTC.

This clone has only a few counts. The chain joins TRBV2 to TRBJ1-5; 11 bases align to TRBD1. V shed 7 bases, J shed 5 bases, and the junction held 4 bases outside the gene matches. This CDR3 has 14 amino acids. Germline V gene lookup returns CDR1 SNHLY and CDR2 FYNNEI. CDR3 residues: CASKDRGLYQPQHF. In DNA form, the CDR3 reads TGTGCCAGCAAGGACAGGGGGCTCTATCAGCCCCAGCATTTT.

To note about this clone: This could be a read error, since a much larger clone is one nucleotide away. The same CDR3 can be traced to other DNA sequences in this sample. This rearrangement joins TRBV28 to TRBJ2-7, with unresolved D. CDR3 length equals 11 residues. Germline V gene lookup returns CDR1 MDHEN and CDR2 SYDVKM. Trimming removed 5 bases at V and 3 bases at J, with 5 bases between. As DNA, the CDR3 is TGTGCCAGCAGTGCCTACTACGAGCAGTACTTC. The encoded protein is CASSAYYEQYF. The variable domain in full, with the rest retrieved from reference TRBV28 and TRBJ2-7, is DVKVTQSSRYLVKRTGEKVFLECVQDMDHENMFWYRQDPGLGLRLIYFSYDVKMKEKGDIPEGYSVSREKKERFSLILESASTNQTSMYLCASSAYYEQYFGPGTRLTVT.

This sequence joins TRBV25-1 and TRBJ2-7; no definite D call. V lost 3 bases and J 7 bases, leaving 7 bases between the germline ends. Germline V gene sequence: CDR1 MGHDK, CDR2 SYGVNS. This CDR3 comprises 11 residues. In DNA, the CDR3 is TGTGCCAGCAGTGAGGAAGGAGAGCAGTACTTC. Translating gives CASSEEGEQYF.

In this sample, this clone turned up many times. The rearrangement links TRBV27 to TRBJ1-2, with a possible D match to TRBD1 (6 bases). The V gene's germline CDR1 is MNHEY and CDR2 SMNVEV (reference sequence). CDR3 size: 15 residues. V was clipped by 4 bases and J by 8 bases, with 20 bases between them. The CDR3 DNA reads as TGTGCCAGCAGTTCTAGCTTGGGGAGTGGGGGCGGCTACACCTTC. Its protein product is CASSSSLGSGGGYTF.

The sample holds many counts of this clone. The chain combines TRBV6-5 with TRBJ1-5; a weak D match, TRBD1 (5 bases). CDR1 is MNHEY and CDR2 is SVGAGI in the germline V gene. Trimming left V 6 bases short and J 10 bases short, with 16 bases between. The CDR3 contains 13 residues. The CDR3 is CASSKLSGQPQHF. The CDR3 DNA reads as TGTGCCAGCAGCAAACTTTCGGGGCAACCCCAGCATTTT.

This clone has just one count. V is TRBV27 and J is TRBJ2-3; weak D call: TRBD1 (6 bases). This CDR3 spans 17 amino acids. Germline lookup yields CDR1 MNHEY and CDR2 SMNVEV (reference sequence). V lost 6 bases to trimming and J lost 2 bases, with 21 bases between them. The CDR3 nucleotides are TGTGCCAGCAGAGCCACCCCCGAGGACAGCTCCACAGATACGCAGTATTTT. As protein: CASRATPEDSSTDTQYF.

The chain couples TRBV11-1 to TRBJ1-1, with D possibly matching TRBD1 (6 bases). V was pared by 8 bases and J by 5 bases, with 15 bases between. Germline CDR1 SGHAT, CDR2 FQDESV (reference sequence). There are 13 residues in the CDR3. This chain's CDR3 is CASRDTLWTEAFF. DNA of the CDR3: TGTGCCAGCCGGGACACCTTGTGGACTGAAGCTTTCTTT.

CDR3 DNA: TGTGCCAGCAGTTTAAACGCAATCTCCTACGAGCAGTACTTC. Translation: CASSLNAISYEQYF. This rearrangement joins TRBV27 to TRBJ2-7; D call uncertain. V lost 2 bases and J lost 0, with 8 bases in between. Germline V gene data show CDR1 as MNHEY and CDR2 as SMNVEV (reference sequence). The CDR3 runs 14 residues.

V is TRBV7-8 and J is TRBJ2-7; tentatively, D is TRBD2 (6 bases). Germline V CDR1 and CDR2: SGHVS, FQNEAQ. This CDR3 has 14 amino acids. Trimming shortened V by 4 bases and J by 2 bases, and 12 bases separated the two germline ends. Written as DNA, the CDR3 is TGTGCCAGCAGCTCGCCGGGACTTACCTACGAGCAGTACTTC. It encodes CASSSPGLTYEQYF.

The genes are TRBV6-5 and TRBJ2-1, with D perhaps TRBD2 (6 bases). Germline V gene data show CDR1 as MNHEY and CDR2 as SVGAGI. V gave up 5 bases and J gave up 3 bases, with 11 bases separating them. The CDR3 totals 14 residues. CDR3 bases: TGTGCCAGCAGTCGGAGGGAGAGCTACAATGAGCAGTTCTTC. Translating gives CASSRRESYNEQFF.

In this sample, this clone turned up a few times. The genes are TRBV7-9 and TRBJ1-5; no clear D. The V gene lost 2 bases and the J gene lost 0 bases, with 5 bases spanning the gap. Germline loops: CDR1 SEHNR, CDR2 FQNEAQ (reference sequence). The CDR3 runs 14 residues. CDR3 loop: CASSLFDSNQPQHF. The CDR3, as DNA: TGTGCCAGCAGCTTATTCGATAGCAATCAGCCCCAGCATTTT.

This chain uses TRBV28 with TRBJ2-7; D is unresolved. The CDR3 length is 13 residues. Trimming shortened V by 4 bases and J by 0 bases, and 7 bases separated the two germline ends. The V gene's germline CDR1 is MDHEN and CDR2 SYDVKM. The CDR3 is CASSSGISYEQYF. The CDR3 DNA sequence: TGTGCCAGCAGTTCGGGTATCTCCTACGAGCAGTACTTC.

The chain couples TRBV19 to TRBJ2-1, with 8 nucleotides matching TRBD2. Looked up from germline, CDR1 is LNHDA and CDR2 is SQIVND (reference sequence). The junction had 5 bases not matched to a gene; V was cut back by 4 bases and J by 9 bases. This CDR3 spans 13 amino acids. In nucleotides, the CDR3 is TGTGCCAGTAGTAACCGAGCGGGAGTTGAGCAGTTCTTC. It translates to CASSNRAGVEQFF.

This clone was counted once. A much bigger clone sits one base away, suggesting this may be a read error. Distinct nucleotide sequences in the sample also encode this CDR3. This chain joins TRBV6-4 and TRBJ2-1, with 12 positions matching TRBD2. The germline V gene has CDR1 MRHNA and CDR2 SNTAGT. V was clipped by 3 bases and J by 3 bases; unmatched bases: 0. This CDR3 is 15 amino acids long. The CDR3 region is CASSETSGSYNEQFF. The CDR3 DNA sequence: TGTGCCAGCAGTGAGACTAGCGGGAGCTACAATGAGCAGTTCTTC.

In its sample, this clone was seen once. The chain couples TRBV6-6 to TRBJ2-7; D is possibly TRBD2 (5 bases). The germline gives CDR1 MNHNY, CDR2 SVGAGI (reference sequence). V dropped 8 bases and J dropped 1 base, with 9 bases sitting between them. The length of the CDR3 is 12 residues. CDR3 protein: CASRGLSYEQYF. CDR3 nucleotide sequence: TGTGCCAGCCGGGGATTATCCTACGAGCAGTACTTC.

This CDR3 is CASSLRARGISYEQYF. Written as DNA, the CDR3 is TGTGCCAGCAGTTTAAGGGCCAGGGGAATATCCTACGAGCAGTACTTC. The chain uses TRBV27 and TRBJ2-7, with D possibly TRBD1 on 6 matching bases. The germline CDR1 and CDR2 sequences are MNHEY and SMNVEV (reference sequence). V lost 2 bases and J lost 1, with 15 bases in between. The CDR3 is made up of 16 amino acids.

The chain couples TRBV11-2 to TRBJ2-3; the D gene is possibly TRBD1 (6 bases). The CDR3 totals 14 residues. Trimming pared 5 bases from V and 2 bases from J, leaving 11 bases between. Per the germline V gene, CDR1 is SGHAT and CDR2 is FQNNGV. CDR3: CASSPGQNTDTQYF. The CDR3 DNA follows: TGTGCCAGCAGCCCCGGACAGAACACAGATACGCAGTATTTT.

This clone was counted many times. The CDR3 loop is CASSTLNTGITYNEQFF. The CDR3 nucleotides read TGTGCCAGTAGTACTCTCAACACAGGGATCACCTACAATGAGCAGTTCTTC. This chain joins TRBV19 and TRBJ2-1; the D gene is possibly TRBD1 (6 bases). There are 17 residues in the CDR3. Between the trimmed V and J ends, which lost 4 bases and 2 bases, there was a span of 18 bases. Per the germline V gene, CDR1 is LNHDA and CDR2 is SQIVND (reference sequence).

The V and J genes are TRBV30 and TRBJ2-1, with D possibly TRBD2 on 5 matching bases. The CDR3 runs to 14 residues. Trimming removed 1 base from V and 6 bases from J, with 13 bases in between. Per germline, CDR1 GTSNPN and CDR2 SVGIG (reference sequence). CDR3: CAWSGGYSINEQFF. For the CDR3, the DNA is TGTGCCTGGAGTGGCGGGTACTCAATCAATGAGCAGTTCTTC.

CDR3 residues: CASSLDTYNEQFF. In DNA, the CDR3 is TGTGCCAGCAGCTTAGACACCTACAATGAGCAGTTCTTC. The chain recombines TRBV7-3 with TRBJ2-1; D call uncertain. The CDR3 spans 13 residues. The V end lost 2 bases, the J end lost 2 bases, and 4 bases lay between the germline ends. Germline V gives CDR1 SGHTA, CDR2 FQGTGA.

J is TRBJ1-2 and V is TRBV6-5; D possibly corresponds to TRBD1 (5 bases). This CDR3 has 13 amino acids. Trimming pared 8 bases from V and 6 bases from J, leaving 16 bases between. Germline V CDR1 and CDR2: MNHEY, SVGAGI. The chain's CDR3 is CASHDRGRHGYTF. CDR3 DNA sequence: TGTGCCAGCCACGACCGGGGGAGACATGGCTACACCTTC.

On this clone itself: This likely stems from a read error, as it lies one base from a far larger clone. V gene TRBV6-5 combines with J gene TRBJ2-7; D call uncertain. Germline CDR1 is MNHEY and CDR2 is SVGAGI. V was pared by 4 bases and J by 3 bases, with 4 bases between. This CDR3 spans 11 amino acids. The CDR3 DNA is TGTGCCAGCAGTTTATACTACGAGCAGTACTTC. It yields the protein CASSLYYEQYF.

V usage is TRBV27 and J usage is TRBJ2-7; D is undetermined. Germline lookup yields CDR1 MNHEY and CDR2 SMNVEV (reference sequence). Between the trimmed V and J ends, which lost 6 bases and 0 bases, there was a span of 18 bases. The CDR3 length is 16 residues. CDR3 DNA: TGTGCCAGCAGAACCTTTTTTTCCACCAGCTCCTACGAGCAGTACTTC. Amino acid sequence: CASRTFFSTSSYEQYF.